A single T cell receptor beta chain is shown here with its context. This entry is derived from a study of blood T cell repertoires in COVID-19. Assay: immunoSEQ multiplex PCR; the TCRdb copy retains only in-frame clones and omits some. Of 100,000 to 150,000 clones listed, more than 70% are singletons. Between the trimmed V and J ends, which lost 5 bases and 0 bases, there was a span of 9 bases. The CDR3 contains 15 residues. Germline CDR1 reads SGHRS; CDR2 reads YFSETQ. The specimen was peripheral blood. This clonotype was sampled from a woman aged 55 to 70 with acute or convalescent COVID-19. V gene TRBV5-1 combines with J gene TRBJ2-6, with a weak D call TRBD2 (5 bases). CDR3 protein: CASRRETSGANVLTF. The CDR3 DNA reads as TGCGCCAGCAGAAGGGAGACCTCTGGGGCCAACGTCCTGACTTTC.